Shown below are 9 T cell receptor beta chains from a single sample sequenced in a study of blood T cell repertoires in COVID-19. Produced via immunoSEQ multiplex PCR; TCRdb's table is partial and in-frame only. This table holds some 150,000 clones, 70% to 90% found once. The sequencing sample was made of PBMCs or T cells enriched from blood (not recorded which). These receptors all come from a woman between 35 and 50 years old who had recovered from COVID-19.

The J gene is TRBJ2-3, the V gene TRBV27; D remains ambiguous. The CDR3 extends over 14 amino acids. The germline CDR1 and CDR2 sequences are MNHEY and SMNVEV (reference sequence). V gave up 4 bases and J gave up 2 bases, with 10 bases separating them. CDR3 coding DNA: TGTGCCAGCAGTTCCGGGTCCTACACAGATACGCAGTATTTT. Protein: CASSSGSYTDTQYF.

The chain links TRBV11-2 to TRBJ2-1; tentative D call: TRBD2 (7 bases). V was pared by 1 base and J by 7 bases, with 14 bases between. Per germline, CDR1 SGHAT and CDR2 FQNNGV. The CDR3 has 15 amino acids. The chain's CDR3 is CASSLGSRGGNEQFF. The CDR3 DNA reads as TGTGCCAGCAGCTTAGGGTCCAGGGGAGGGAATGAGCAGTTCTTC. The full variable domain, with the rest looked up from reference TRBV11-2 and TRBJ2-1, is EAGVAQSPRYKIIEKRQSVAFWCNPISGHATLYWYQQILGQGPKLLIQFQNNGVVDDSQLPKDRFSAERLKGVDSTLKIQPAKLEDSAVYLCASSLGSRGGNEQFFGPGTRLTVL.

This clone was detected only a few times. Other DNA sequences within the sample encode an identical CDR3. The chain uses TRBV5-1 and TRBJ1-2; a weak D match, TRBD1 (6 bases). The CDR3 consists of 13 residues. Per the germline V gene, CDR1 is SGHRS and CDR2 is YFSETQ. Trimming removed 4 bases from V and 2 bases from J, with 9 bases in between. The CDR3 reads CASSPDSNYGYTF. The CDR3 DNA follows: TGCGCCAGCAGCCCGGACAGCAACTATGGCTACACCTTC.

CDR3 sequence (DNA): TGTGCCAGCAGTGAATCCCTAAGCACAGATACGCAGTATTTT. This sequence encodes CASSESLSTDTQYF. The chain joins TRBV6-1 to TRBJ2-3; no firm D call. This CDR3 comprises 14 residues. CDR1 is MNHNS, CDR2 SASEGT, per germline. Trimming took 2 bases from V and 0 from J, leaving 6 bases between them.

The CDR3 loop is CASSSNRVNTEAFF. The CDR3 DNA reads as TGTGCCAGTAGTAGTAACAGGGTGAACACTGAAGCTTTCTTT. This chain links TRBV19 with TRBJ1-1; D is possibly TRBD1 (6 bases). V was shortened by 4 bases and J by 0 bases, with 9 bases between the two germline ends. This CDR3 has 14 amino acids. Germline-derived CDR1 and CDR2 are LNHDA and SQIVND (reference sequence).

This clone was seen a single time. V usage is TRBV9 and J usage is TRBJ2-7, with 7 bases lining up with TRBD2. From germline, CDR1 is SGDLS and CDR2 YYNGEE. After removal of 3 bases from V and 6 bases from J, the junction contained 6 bases not matched to a gene. CDR3 length: 13 residues. In nucleotides, the CDR3 is TGTGCCAGCAGCGGGACTAGTGGTGTCGAGCAGTACTTC. Protein: CASSGTSGVEQYF.

This chain connects TRBV3-1 (or the pseudogene TRBV3-2) to TRBJ2-7; TRBD1 matches 7 bases. The CDR3 has 18 amino acids. Germline V gene sequence: CDR1 LGHDT, CDR2 YNNKEL (reference sequence). Losses at the gene ends were 1 base for V and 3 bases for J; bases not matched to a gene: 15. CDR3 in amino acids: CASSQGPSVRQGVYEQYF. The CDR3, as DNA: TGTGCCAGCAGCCAAGGTCCCTCGGTTCGACAGGGTGTCTACGAGCAGTACTTC.

The gene calls are TRBV7-6 and TRBJ1-3; D remains ambiguous. Germline-derived CDR1 and CDR2 are SGHVS and FNYEAQ. Deletions cut 2 bases from V and 7 bases from J, with 18 bases between. There are 16 residues in the CDR3. The CDR3 sequence: CASSLSEEWFGNTIYF. For the CDR3, the DNA is TGTGCCAGCAGCTTAAGTGAGGAGTGGTTCGGGAACACCATATATTTT.

The chain links TRBV7-6 to TRBJ1-1; tentative D call: TRBD1 (6 bases). The germline gives CDR1 SGHVS, CDR2 FNYEAQ. The V and J ends lost 4 bases and 3 bases respectively, with 21 bases between them. The CDR3 runs 17 residues. This chain's CDR3 is CASSSSLGGPSDTEAFF. The CDR3 DNA sequence: TGTGCCAGCAGCTCAAGCCTGGGGGGGCCCTCGGACACTGAAGCTTTCTTT.